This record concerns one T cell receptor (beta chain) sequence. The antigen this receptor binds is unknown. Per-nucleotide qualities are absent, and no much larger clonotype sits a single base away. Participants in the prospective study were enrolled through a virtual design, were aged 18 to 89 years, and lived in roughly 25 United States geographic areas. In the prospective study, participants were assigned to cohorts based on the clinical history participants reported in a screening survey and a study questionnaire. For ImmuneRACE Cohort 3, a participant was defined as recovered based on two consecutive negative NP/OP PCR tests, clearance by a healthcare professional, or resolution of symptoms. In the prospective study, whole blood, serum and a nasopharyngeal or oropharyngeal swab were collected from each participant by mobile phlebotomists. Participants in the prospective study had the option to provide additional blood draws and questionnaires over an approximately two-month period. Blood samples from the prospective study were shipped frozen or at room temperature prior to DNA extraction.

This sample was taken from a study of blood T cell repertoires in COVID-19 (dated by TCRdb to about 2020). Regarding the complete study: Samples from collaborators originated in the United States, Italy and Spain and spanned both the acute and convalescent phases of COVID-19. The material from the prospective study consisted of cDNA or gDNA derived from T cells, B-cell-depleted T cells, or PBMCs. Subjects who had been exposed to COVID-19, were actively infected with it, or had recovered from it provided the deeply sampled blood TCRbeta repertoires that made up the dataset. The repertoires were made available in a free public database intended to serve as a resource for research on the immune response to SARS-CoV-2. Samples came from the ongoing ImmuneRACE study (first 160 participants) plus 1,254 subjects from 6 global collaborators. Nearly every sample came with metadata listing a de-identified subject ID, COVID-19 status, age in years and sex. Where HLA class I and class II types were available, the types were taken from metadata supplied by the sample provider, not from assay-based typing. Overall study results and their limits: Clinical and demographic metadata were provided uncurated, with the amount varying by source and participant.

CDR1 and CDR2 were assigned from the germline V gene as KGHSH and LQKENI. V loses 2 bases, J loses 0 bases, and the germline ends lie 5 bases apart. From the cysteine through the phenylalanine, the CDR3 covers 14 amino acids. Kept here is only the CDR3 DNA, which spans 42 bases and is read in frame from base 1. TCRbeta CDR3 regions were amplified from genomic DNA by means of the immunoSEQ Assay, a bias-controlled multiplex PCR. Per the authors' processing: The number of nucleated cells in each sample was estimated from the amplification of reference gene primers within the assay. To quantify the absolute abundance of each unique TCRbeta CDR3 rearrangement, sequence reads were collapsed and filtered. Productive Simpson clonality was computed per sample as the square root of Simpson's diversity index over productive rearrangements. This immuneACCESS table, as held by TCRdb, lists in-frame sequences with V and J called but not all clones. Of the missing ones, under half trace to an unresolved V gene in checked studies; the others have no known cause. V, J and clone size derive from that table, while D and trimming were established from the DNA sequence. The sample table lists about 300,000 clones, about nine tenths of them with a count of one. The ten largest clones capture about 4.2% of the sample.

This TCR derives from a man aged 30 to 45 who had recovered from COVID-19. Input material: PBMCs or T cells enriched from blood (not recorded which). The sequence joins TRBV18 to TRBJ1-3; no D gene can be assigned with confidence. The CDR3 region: CASSPADSGNTIYF. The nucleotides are TGTGCCAGCTCACCAGCAGACTCTGGAAACACCATATATTTT.